This T cell receptor beta chain was documented in a study of cytomegalovirus exposure and HLA in healthy donors. Overall study findings and caveats: In vitro, three CMV-associated chains proved specific for CMV antigens.

Note on this clone: Its antigen is still unknown.

V was pared by 2 bases and J by 1 base, with 9 bases between. Germline lookup yields CDR1 SNHLY and CDR2 FYNNEI. The CDR3 extends over 15 amino acids. Repertoires were generated with immunoSEQ multiplex PCR, while TCRdb's copy carries only in-frame clones and drops some. This table has more than 80,000 clones, around 90% appearing once. The sequence derives from a woman aged 18-30 years in good health and CMV-seropositive. Sequencing was carried out using PBMCs. The chain combines TRBV2 with TRBJ1-5, with a possible D match to TRBD1 (5 bases). The CDR3 nucleotides are TGTGCCAGCAGTGAACAGGGAGGGAGCAATCAGCCCCAGCATTTT. Translating gives CASSEQGGSNQPQHF.